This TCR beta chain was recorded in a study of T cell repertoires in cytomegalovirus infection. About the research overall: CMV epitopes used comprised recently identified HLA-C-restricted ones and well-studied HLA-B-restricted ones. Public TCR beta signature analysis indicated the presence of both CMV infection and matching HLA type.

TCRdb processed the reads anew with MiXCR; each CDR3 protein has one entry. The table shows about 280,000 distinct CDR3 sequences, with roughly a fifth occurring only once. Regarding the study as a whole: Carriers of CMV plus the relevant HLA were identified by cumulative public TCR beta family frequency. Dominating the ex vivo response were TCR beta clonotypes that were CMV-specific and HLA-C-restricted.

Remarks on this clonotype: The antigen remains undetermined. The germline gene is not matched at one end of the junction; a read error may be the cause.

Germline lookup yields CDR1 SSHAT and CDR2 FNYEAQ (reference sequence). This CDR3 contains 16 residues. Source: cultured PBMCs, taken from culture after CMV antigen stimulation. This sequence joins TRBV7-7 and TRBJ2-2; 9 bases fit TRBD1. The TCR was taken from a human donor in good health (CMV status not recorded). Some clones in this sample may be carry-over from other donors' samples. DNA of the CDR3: TGTGCTAGCAGCCTGCGACCGGGACAGGGTGCCGGGGAGCTGTTTTTT. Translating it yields CASSLRPGQGAGELFF.